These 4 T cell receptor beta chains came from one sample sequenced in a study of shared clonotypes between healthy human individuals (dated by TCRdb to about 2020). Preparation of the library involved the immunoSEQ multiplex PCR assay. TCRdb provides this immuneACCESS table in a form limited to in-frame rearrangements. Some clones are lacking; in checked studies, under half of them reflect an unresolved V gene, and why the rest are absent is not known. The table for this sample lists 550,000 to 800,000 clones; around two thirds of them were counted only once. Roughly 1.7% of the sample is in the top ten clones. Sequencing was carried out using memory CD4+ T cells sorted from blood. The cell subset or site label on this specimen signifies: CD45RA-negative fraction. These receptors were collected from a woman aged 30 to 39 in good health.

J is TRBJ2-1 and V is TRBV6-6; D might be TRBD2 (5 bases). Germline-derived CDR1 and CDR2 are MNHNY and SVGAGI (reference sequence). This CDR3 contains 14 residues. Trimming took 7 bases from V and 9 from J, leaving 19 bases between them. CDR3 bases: TGTGCCAGCACCCGACTACCCCGGTGGGCTGAGCAGTTCTTC. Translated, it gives CASTRLPRWAEQFF.

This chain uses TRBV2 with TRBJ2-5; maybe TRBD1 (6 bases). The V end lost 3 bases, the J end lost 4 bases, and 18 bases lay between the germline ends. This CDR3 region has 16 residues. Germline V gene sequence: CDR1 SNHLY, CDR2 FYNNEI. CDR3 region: CASSDRLRGFGETQYF. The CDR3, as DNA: TGTGCCAGCAGTGATCGTCTTAGGGGGTTTGGAGAGACCCAGTACTTC.

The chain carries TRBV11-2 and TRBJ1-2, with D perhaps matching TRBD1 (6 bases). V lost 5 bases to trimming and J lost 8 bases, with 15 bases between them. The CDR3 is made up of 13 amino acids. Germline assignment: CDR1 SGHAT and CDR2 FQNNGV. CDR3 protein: CASSPGALRGYTF. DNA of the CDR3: TGTGCCAGCAGCCCGGGGGCCCTTCGCGGCTACACCTTC.

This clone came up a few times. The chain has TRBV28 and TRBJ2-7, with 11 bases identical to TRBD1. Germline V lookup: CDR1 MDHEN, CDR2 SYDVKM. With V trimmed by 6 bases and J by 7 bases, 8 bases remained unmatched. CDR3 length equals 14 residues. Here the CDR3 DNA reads TGTGCCAGCAGAACAGGACAGGGGGCTTGGGAGCAGTACTTC. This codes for CASRTGQGAWEQYF.